This TCR beta chain came from a study of cytomegalovirus exposure and HLA in healthy donors. Primers included in the PCR were 60 Vbeta and 13 Jbeta primers. TCRdb keeps only in-frame clones here, not all; method: immunoSEQ multiplex PCR. The repertoire includes some 150,000 clones, about 65% of them detected once, and over 2.5% sits in the top ten. The CDR3 totals 17 residues. Germline V gene data show CDR1 as MNHEY and CDR2 as SMNVEV (reference sequence). The junction had 8 bases not matched to a gene; V was cut back by 0 bases and J by 2 bases. This chain connects TRBV27 to TRBJ2-3, with 7 bases fitting TRBD2. This clonotype was obtained from a woman in her twenties or thirties in good health and CMV-seronegative. The material sequenced was PBMCs. The CDR3 nucleotides are TGTGCCAGCAGTTTATCGATCCCTAGCGGTTTCACAGATACGCAGTATTTT. Its protein is CASSLSIPSGFTDTQYF.